These 27 T cell receptor beta chains were all obtained from the same sample, sequenced in a study of graft-versus-host responses after intestinal transplantation. The assay was immunoSEQ multiplex PCR, and TCRdb's table has in-frame clones only and misses some. Of under 100,000 clones listed, about 94% are singletons. Antigen specificity for these receptors is unknown. Source: unstimulated CD4+ T cells sorted from spleen or lymph node cells, taken before transplant. These receptors all stem from a human donor who was the organ donor for an intestinal transplant.

V and J are TRBV30 and TRBJ1-4; D is uncertain. Germline V gene data show CDR1 as GTSNPN and CDR2 as SVGIG (reference sequence). CDR3 size: 12 residues. V was trimmed by 1 base and J by 8 bases, leaving 8 bases between them. Here the CDR3 DNA reads TGTGCCTGGAGTGACCGAGGGGAAAAACTGTTTTTT. Translated: CAWSDRGEKLFF.

The chain joins TRBV5-1 to TRBJ2-6; D uncertain. V lost 5 bases to trimming and J lost 2 bases, with 8 bases between them. The germline V gene has CDR1 SGHRS and CDR2 YFSETQ. The CDR3 spans 14 residues. The CDR3 reads CASSIGTGANVLTF. The DNA for the CDR3 is TGCGCCAGCAGTATAGGGACTGGGGCCAACGTCCTGACTTTC.

The rearrangement joins TRBV25-1 to TRBJ2-2; weak D call: TRBD1 (5 bases). In germline, CDR1 is MGHDK, CDR2 SYGVNS. The CDR3 sequence is 14 residues long. V lost 6 bases, J lost 3 bases, and 11 bases lay in between. DNA for the CDR3: TGTGCCAGCAGCTCCGCCAGGGACACCGGGGAGCTGTTTTTT. Its protein product is CASSSARDTGELFF.

This clone has a handful of counts. The chain carries TRBV19 and TRBJ2-7; 7 positions agree with TRBD2. The trim removed 8 bases at V and 4 bases at J, leaving 8 bases unmatched. The CDR3 is 13 amino acids. Germline-derived CDR1 and CDR2 are LNHDA and SQIVND (reference sequence). The CDR3 coding sequence is TGTGCCAGTCGAGGAGCGGGAAGGTACGAGCAGTACTTC. This gives the protein CASRGAGRYEQYF. The full variable domain, in which reference TRBV19 and TRBJ2-7 provide the parts outside the CDR3, is DGGITQSPKYLFRKEGQNVTLSCEQNLNHDAMYWYRQDPGQGLRLIYYSQIVNDFQKGDIAEGYSVSREKKESFPLTVTSAQKNPTAFYLCASRGAGRYEQYFGPGTRLTVT.

The rearrangement links TRBV30 to TRBJ1-1; TRBD1 aligns across 10 bases. Germline-derived CDR1 and CDR2 are GTSNPN and SVGIG (reference sequence). J lost 6 bases, V lost 0 bases, and 7 bases had no gene match. The CDR3 contains 15 residues. The CDR3 reads CAWSVTGGSLPEAFF. CDR3 bases: TGTGCCTGGAGTGTGACAGGGGGCTCCCTCCCTGAAGCTTTCTTT.

This clone was seen just once. V gene TRBV30 combines with J gene TRBJ1-2; TRBD1 matches 12 bases. Germline V gives CDR1 GTSNPN, CDR2 SVGIG (reference sequence). This CDR3 spans 15 amino acids. V was pared by 3 bases and J by 8 bases, with 10 bases of the junction left unmatched. CDR3 sequence reads: CAWRDPGQGARGYTF. In DNA form, the CDR3 reads TGTGCCTGGAGGGACCCGGGACAGGGGGCGCGGGGCTACACCTTC.

The chain has TRBV2 and TRBJ1-4; a weak D match, TRBD1 (6 bases). Trimming pared 9 bases from V and 7 bases from J, leaving 9 bases between. Germline assignment: CDR1 SNHLY and CDR2 FYNNEI. The CDR3 consists of 11 residues. CDR3: CASGGGEKLFF. In DNA, the CDR3 is TGTGCCAGTGGGGGCGGTGAAAAACTGTTTTTT.

The J gene is TRBJ2-5, the V gene TRBV2; 8 bases match TRBD1. CDR1 and CDR2 (germline): SNHLY, FYNNEI. This CDR3 is 12 amino acids long. The V gene end was trimmed by 7 bases and the J gene end by 4 bases; junction bases not matched to a gene: 2. In DNA form, the CDR3 reads TGTGCCAGCAATGGACAGGGAGAGACCCAGTACTTC. Encoded protein: CASNGQGETQYF.

The chain carries TRBV18 and TRBJ2-1; 11 bases fit TRBD1. The germline gives CDR1 KGHSH, CDR2 LQKENI. The CDR3 sequence is 18 residues long. V shed 2 bases and J 0 bases; nucleotides not matched to a gene: 6. CDR3 sequence (DNA): TGTGCCAGCTCACCAATCGGGACAGGGGGTAACTCCTACAATGAGCAGTTCTTC. Encoded protein: CASSPIGTGGNSYNEQFF.

V and J are TRBV4-3 and TRBJ2-3; D ambiguous. Germline V lookup: CDR1 LGHNA, CDR2 YSLEER. V lost 0 bases and J lost 0, with 13 bases in between. CDR3 size: 17 residues. The CDR3 coding sequence is TGCGCCAGCAGCCAAGAGTTCGAGACTCCTAGCACAGATACGCAGTATTTT. Protein sequence: CASSQEFETPSTDTQYF.

The CDR3 DNA follows: TGTGCCAGCGAAGCCGGGACCTCTCACAATGAGCAGTTCTTC. It codes for CASEAGTSHNEQFF. The rearrangement links TRBV14 to TRBJ2-1; the D call may be TRBD1 or TRBD2 (5 bases each). Germline values: CDR1 SGHDN, CDR2 FVKESK. Trimming removed 8 bases at V and 5 bases at J, with 16 bases between. CDR3 length: 14 amino acids. The full variable domain, in which reference TRBV14 and TRBJ2-1 provide the parts outside the CDR3, is EAGVTQFPSHSVIEKGQTVTLRCDPISGHDNLYWYRRVMGKEIKFLLHFVKESKQDESGMPNNRFLAERTGGTYSTLKVQPAELEDSGVYFCASEAGTSHNEQFFGPGTRLTVL.

The rearrangement links TRBV6-5 to TRBJ1-5; D is possibly TRBD1 (5 bases). The V and J ends lost 8 bases and 7 bases respectively, with 9 bases between them. The CDR3 is made up of 11 amino acids. Looked up from germline, CDR1 is MNHEY and CDR2 is SVGAGI. CDR3 sequence reads: CASGADQPQHF. The CDR3 nucleotides are TGTGCCAGCGGGGCTGACCAGCCCCAGCATTTT.

The chain is built from TRBV11-2 and TRBJ2-7; 9 nucleotides agree with TRBD1. This CDR3 is built from 14 residues. V trimming: 4 bases; J trimming: 5 bases; junction bases outside the gene matches: 6. The V gene's germline CDR1 is SGHAT and CDR2 FQNNGV. DNA of the CDR3: TGTGCCAGCAGCTGGGGACAGGGTAGACACGAGCAGTACTTC. Translating it yields CASSWGQGRHEQYF.

J is TRBJ2-1 and V is TRBV25-1; 15 nucleotides match TRBD2. The V gene end was trimmed by 5 bases and the J gene end by 15 bases; junction bases not matched to a gene: 11. CDR1 is MGHDK and CDR2 is SYGVNS in the germline V gene. The CDR3 has 15 residues. The CDR3 here is CASSISGTSGGRRFF. CDR3 bases: TGTGCCAGCAGTATCTCTGGGACTAGCGGGGGGAGACGGTTCTTC.

The chain carries TRBV19 and TRBJ1-2; 7 bases fit TRBD1. Looked up from germline, CDR1 is LNHDA and CDR2 is SQIVND (reference sequence). This CDR3 is 13 amino acids long. The V and J ends lost 3 bases and 4 bases, in that order; junction bases with no gene match: 2. Written as DNA, the CDR3 is TGTGCCAGTAGTATTGACAGGGTCTATGGCTACACCTTC. As protein: CASSIDRVYGYTF.

V usage is TRBV29-1 and J usage is TRBJ2-4; TRBD2 might be the D (6 bases). Germline V gene data show CDR1 as SQVTM and CDR2 as ANQGSEA. CDR3 length: 17 amino acids. V lost 2 bases to trimming and J lost 1 base, with 18 bases between them. The CDR3 reads CSVETHRETLAKNIQYF. CDR3 bases: TGCAGCGTTGAAACTCACCGGGAGACTCTGGCCAAAAACATTCAGTACTTC.

This sequence joins TRBV18 and TRBJ2-2; D tentatively fits TRBD1 or TRBD2 (5 bases each). V was cut by 4 bases and J by 0 bases, with 9 bases left in between. CDR3 length equals 15 residues. The germline gives CDR1 KGHSH, CDR2 LQKENI. CDR3 amino acids: CASSLGPTNTGELFF. CDR3 sequence (DNA): TGTGCCAGCTCACTGGGACCTACGAACACCGGGGAGCTGTTTTTT.

The chain couples TRBV19 to TRBJ1-4; TRBD1 matches 8 bases. Looked up from germline, CDR1 is LNHDA and CDR2 is SQIVND (reference sequence). The CDR3 has 19 amino acids. The V segment lost 3 bases and the J segment 0 bases; nucleotides outside the gene matches: 12. The CDR3 region has the DNA TGTGCCAGTAGTATCCGGACAGGGCGAAGAATTGCAACTAATGAAAAACTGTTTTTT. Its protein product is CASSIRTGRRIATNEKLFF.

The rearrangement links TRBV1 to TRBJ1-6; the table's TRBD1 call for D was not verified on the DNA. TRBV1 represents a pseudogene. This CDR3 is built from 14 residues. CDR3 coding DNA: TGCACCAGCAGCCAAGACAGGGGTAATTCACCCCTCCACTTT. Its translation: CTSSQDRGNSPLHF.

The chain combines TRBV28 with TRBJ1-5; TRBD1 might be the D (6 bases). CDR3 size: 15 residues. Germline V CDR1 and CDR2: MDHEN, SYDVKM. V was pared by 3 bases and J by 5 bases, with 14 bases between. CDR3 in amino acids: CASSLPQGRHQPQHF. In DNA form, the CDR3 reads TGTGCCAGCAGTTTGCCACAGGGACGCCATCAGCCCCAGCATTTT.

The genes are TRBV4-3 and TRBJ2-3; weak D call: TRBD2 (6 bases). With 0 bases removed from V and 2 bases from J, the gap between germline ends came to 15 bases. The CDR3 has 17 amino acids. Germline V gene lookup returns CDR1 LGHNA and CDR2 YSLEER. CDR3 sequence: CASSQEGGQGPTDTQYF. The CDR3 bases are TGCGCCAGCAGCCAAGAAGGAGGGCAGGGCCCCACAGATACGCAGTATTTT.

The chain combines TRBV18 with TRBJ1-5, with TRBD1 matching 8 bases. Germline V CDR1 and CDR2: KGHSH, LQKENI. The CDR3 totals 16 residues. Trimming at V came to 3 bases and at J to 9 bases, leaving 13 bases not matched to a gene. The CDR3 nucleotides are TGTGCCAGCTCACCTTCAACAGGGGGTCTTAATATGCCCCAGCATTTT. Its translation is CASSPSTGGLNMPQHF.

The chain has TRBV5-1 and TRBJ1-1; D is undetermined. Germline-derived CDR1 and CDR2 are SGHRS and YFSETQ. The CDR3 has 11 residues. With 2 bases removed from V and 2 bases from J, the gap between germline ends came to 1 base. CDR3 amino acids: CASSLNTEAFF. The CDR3 DNA follows: TGCGCCAGCAGCTTAAACACTGAAGCTTTCTTT.

CDR3 in amino acids: CASGRGQGNTIYF. CDR3 coding DNA: TGTGCCAGCGGAAGGGGACAGGGAAACACCATATATTTT. The chain is built from TRBV28 and TRBJ1-3, with 7 bases identical to TRBD1. The germline V gene encodes CDR1 MDHEN and CDR2 SYDVKM. The CDR3 spans 13 residues. V was clipped by 8 bases and J by 4 bases; unmatched bases: 5.

V is TRBV6-5 and J is TRBJ2-6; a weak D match, TRBD2 (5 bases). The CDR3 contains 15 residues. Germline V CDR1 and CDR2: MNHEY, SVGAGI. Trimming removed 8 bases from V and 2 bases from J, with 13 bases in between. In DNA form, the CDR3 reads TGTGCCAGCTGTCTCTTCGGGACTGGGGCCAACGTCCTGACTTTC. As protein: CASCLFGTGANVLTF.

This chain joins TRBV27 and TRBJ1-1, with D perhaps TRBD1 (6 bases). Per germline, CDR1 MNHEY and CDR2 SMNVEV (reference sequence). CDR3 length: 16 residues. Trimming removed 9 bases from V and 1 base from J, with 21 bases in between. CDR3 region: CARGDYKTGGNTEAFF. The DNA of the CDR3 is TGTGCCAGGGGGGATTACAAGACAGGTGGGAACACTGAAGCTTTCTTT.

V is TRBV2 and J is TRBJ2-7, with D possibly being TRBD2 (6 bases). V gave up 1 base and J gave up 0 bases, with 7 bases separating them. The germline gives CDR1 SNHLY, CDR2 FYNNEI. CDR3 length equals 14 residues. The CDR3 DNA reads as TGTGCCAGCAGTGAAGGGACTAACTCCTACGAGCAGTACTTC. It translates to CASSEGTNSYEQYF.